Shown below are 31 T cell receptor beta chains from a single sample sequenced in a study of T-cell memory formation after mild COVID-19. Using its own MiXCR run on the 5' RACE reads, TCRdb lists one record per CDR3 protein. Here the sample spans around 27,000 distinct CDR3 sequences, about 8% being singletons. The sample was PBMCs or a T cell subset sorted from them (not recorded which). Every receptor here comes from an adult woman who had mild COVID-19 (a few samples of this study predate the infection). Cell type and time point are not known.

In this sample, this clonotype is medium-sized. The V and J genes are TRBV7-2 and TRBJ2-7; the D gene is possibly TRBD1 (6 bases). V lost 1 base, J lost 3 bases, and 10 bases lay in between. The CDR3 sequence is 14 residues long. The germline gives CDR1 SGHTA, CDR2 FQGNSA. In DNA, the CDR3 is TGTGCCAGCAGCTTAGTTGGGGGCGTCTACGAGCAGTACTTC. As protein: CASSLVGGVYEQYF. Full variable domain (remainder filled in from reference TRBV7-2 and TRBJ2-7): GAGVSQSPSNKVTEKGKDVELRCDPISGHTALYWYRQSLGQGLEFLIYFQGNSAPDKSGLPSDRFSAERTGGSVSTLTIQRTQQEDSAVYLCASSLVGGVYEQYFGPGTRLTVT.

This clonotype was seen repeatedly, ten times or more. The rearrangement uses TRBV20-1 and TRBJ2-3; D not resolved. The CDR3 sequence is 10 residues long. Germline lookup yields CDR1 DFQATT and CDR2 SNEGSKA (reference sequence). The CDR3 loop is CRGSVNTQYF. The CDR3 DNA sequence: TGCAGAGGATCAGTAAATACGCAGTATTTT.

This clonotype was picked up many times. J is TRBJ2-5 and V is TRBV3-1; 8 bases are a match to TRBD2. J lost 4 bases, V lost 2 bases, and 12 bases had no gene match. Germline V lookup: CDR1 LGHDT, CDR2 YNNKEL (reference sequence). The CDR3 is 17 amino acids. In DNA form, the CDR3 reads TGTGCCAGCAGCCAACCGAGGGTGAGCGGGAGACGAGAGACCCAGTACTTC. As protein: CASSQPRVSGRRETQYF.

This clonotype appeared many times. The gene calls are TRBV10-3 and TRBJ2-3; D gene uncertain. With 3 bases removed from V and 4 bases from J, the gap between germline ends came to 8 bases. The CDR3 has 13 residues. Per the germline V gene, CDR1 is ENHRY and CDR2 is SYGVKD. CDR3 nucleotide sequence: TGTGCCATCAGTGAATGGGCCTCAGATACGCAGTATTTT. Translated, it gives CAISEWASDTQYF.

By share, this clonotype counts as medium-sized. The chain recombines TRBV9 with TRBJ2-2, with D possibly being TRBD2 (6 bases). Trimming took off 0 bases at V and 6 bases at J, with 15 bases between the two ends. CDR3 length: 16 amino acids. CDR1 SGDLS and CDR2 YYNGEE come from the germline V gene. CDR3 DNA sequence: TGTGCCAGCAGCGTAGTTGGGGGGATGTCGGCCGGGGAGCTGTTTTTT. Residues: CASSVVGGMSAGELFF. Together with reference TRBV9 and TRBJ2-2, the CDR3 gives the full variable domain: DSGVTQTPKHLITATGQRVTLRCSPRSGDLSVYWYQQSLDQGLQFLIQYYNGEERAKGNILERFSAQQFPDLHSELNLSSLELGDSALYFCASSVVGGMSAGELFFGEGSRLTVL.

This clonotype was seen many times. This chain joins TRBV3-1 and TRBJ1-2; D remains ambiguous. Germline CDR1 LGHDT, CDR2 YNNKEL (reference sequence). This CDR3 spans 13 amino acids. The V and J ends lost 4 bases and 8 bases respectively, with 14 bases between them. The CDR3 loop reads CASSPRGRVGYTF. For the CDR3, the DNA is TGTGCCAGCAGCCCCCGGGGTAGAGTGGGCTACACCTTC.

This clonotype was found many times. The genes are TRBV5-5 and TRBJ2-1; 9 bases fit TRBD2. CDR3 length: 15 amino acids. The germline V gene encodes CDR1 SGHKS and CDR2 YYEKEE (reference sequence). With V trimmed by 2 bases and J by 8 bases, 8 bases remained unmatched. CDR3 protein: CASSFGGGASYEQFF. In DNA form, the CDR3 reads TGTGCCAGCAGCTTCGGCGGGGGGGCGTCGTATGAGCAGTTCTTC.

This clonotype was detected only a few times. V gene TRBV9 combines with J gene TRBJ2-3; perhaps TRBD2 as D (5 bases). Germline lookup yields CDR1 SGDLS and CDR2 YYNGEE. This CDR3 spans 14 amino acids. V was clipped by 2 bases and J by 0 bases, with 7 bases between them. The CDR3, as DNA: TGTGCCAGCAGCGTGGGAGATAGCACAGATACGCAGTATTTT. This gives the protein CASSVGDSTDTQYF.

The chain combines TRBV7-2 with TRBJ1-5; no definite D call. The V gene's germline CDR1 is SGHTA and CDR2 FQGNSA. V lost 1 base to trimming and J lost 2 bases, with 9 bases between them. The CDR3 consists of 15 residues. The CDR3 protein is CASSLVGGGNQPQHF. CDR3 coding DNA: TGTGCCAGCAGCTTAGTCGGCGGGGGCAATCAGCCCCAGCATTTT.

This clonotype was seen many times. The rearrangement uses TRBV28 and TRBJ1-3; D not certain. Germline V gene lookup returns CDR1 MDHEN and CDR2 SYDVKM. V shed 4 bases and J shed 4 bases, with 14 bases lying between them. CDR3 length: 15 residues. CDR3 sequence reads: CASSSPGSGGNTIYF. The DNA of the CDR3 is TGTGCCAGCAGTTCCCCGGGGTCGGGGGGAAACACCATATATTTT.

Ten or more counts support this clonotype. The CDR3 here is CASSLGSGTGELFF. CDR3 bases: TGTGCCAGCAGCTTGGGATCCGGCACCGGGGAGCTGTTTTTT. V usage is TRBV5-6 and J usage is TRBJ2-2; unclear D gene. The V end lost 0 bases, the J end lost 4 bases, and 7 bases lay between the germline ends. Germline lookup yields CDR1 SGHDT and CDR2 YYEEEE. The CDR3 is 14 amino acids.

This clonotype was seen at least ten times. The chain links TRBV3-1 to TRBJ1-2; the match to TRBD1 covers 8 bases. V lost 4 bases to trimming and J lost 5 bases; unmatched junction nucleotides: 9. Germline CDR1 is LGHDT and CDR2 is YNNKEL (reference sequence). The CDR3 is 15 amino acids. CDR3 residues: CASSLSSGTGYGYTF. The CDR3 DNA reads as TGTGCCAGCAGCCTATCCTCCGGGACAGGATATGGCTACACCTTC.

Turning to this clonotype: The junction departs from germline at one end; a sequencing error may be responsible. This chain joins TRBV4-2 and TRBJ1-6; no definite D call. The CDR3 is 14 residues long. Germline values: CDR1 LGHNA, CDR2 YNFKEQ. DNA of the CDR3: TGTGCCAGCAGCCAAGACGGGGAAAATTCACCCATCCACTTT. It yields the protein CASSQDGENSPIHF.

The chain employs TRBV3-1 and TRBJ1-1, with a tentative D call TRBD1 (6 bases). The CDR3 sequence is 15 residues long. The germline gives CDR1 LGHDT, CDR2 YNNKEL (reference sequence). Trimming removed 0 bases at V and 1 base at J, with 9 bases between. The CDR3 spells CASSQDRGRNTEAFF. The CDR3 region has the DNA TGTGCCAGCAGCCAAGACAGGGGCAGGAACACTGAAGCTTTCTTT.

This clonotype was observed many times. The CDR3 region has the DNA TGCAGTGCGAAGGGACTAGCGGACACCGGGGAGCTGTTTTTT. The encoded protein is CSAKGLADTGELFF. The chain has TRBV20-1 and TRBJ2-2; 11 bases agree with TRBD2. This CDR3 has 14 amino acids. J was trimmed by 3 bases and V by 6 bases; bases with no gene match: 3. Germline-derived CDR1 and CDR2 are DFQATT and SNEGSKA (reference sequence).

Many counts were recorded for this clonotype. The chain couples TRBV19 to TRBJ1-2; possibly TRBD1 for D (5 bases). The CDR3 loop spans 15 amino acids. Germline CDR1 reads LNHDA; CDR2 reads SQIVND (reference sequence). Trimming stripped 3 bases from V and 3 bases from J, with 14 bases between. This CDR3 reads CASSMATGTDYGYTF. The CDR3 DNA is TGTGCCAGTAGTATGGCCACCGGGACTGACTATGGCTACACCTTC.

Ten or more counts support this clonotype. The J gene is TRBJ1-1, the V gene TRBV7-2; 7 nucleotides match TRBD1. This CDR3 has 15 residues. In germline, CDR1 is SGHTA, CDR2 FQGNSA. V lost 5 bases and J lost 4; bases outside the gene matches: 10. CDR3 loop: CASSLPTGLGTEAFF. The CDR3, as DNA: TGTGCCAGCAGCCTACCGACAGGGTTGGGCACTGAAGCTTTCTTT. The full variable domain, completed using reference TRBV7-2 and TRBJ1-1, is GAGVSQSPSNKVTEKGKDVELRCDPISGHTALYWYRQSLGQGLEFLIYFQGNSAPDKSGLPSDRFSAERTGGSVSTLTIQRTQQEDSAVYLCASSLPTGLGTEAFFGQGTRLTVV.

There are a few counts of this clonotype. This chain connects TRBV2 to TRBJ1-5; D might be TRBD1 (5 bases). Trimming removed 6 bases from V and 2 bases from J, with 11 bases in between. Germline-derived CDR1 and CDR2 are SNHLY and FYNNEI. The CDR3 consists of 14 residues. DNA for the CDR3: TGTGCCAGCAGATCAGAAGGGGGCAATCAGCCCCAGCATTTT. This sequence encodes CASRSEGGNQPQHF.

This clonotype was recorded many times. Here the CDR3 DNA reads TGTGCCAGCAGCCAAGGGGGGAACACTGAAGCTTTCTTT. Residues: CASSQGGNTEAFF. This chain links TRBV3-1 with TRBJ1-1, with D unclear. CDR3 length: 13 residues. Germline values: CDR1 LGHDT, CDR2 YNNKEL (reference sequence). The V end was cut by 1 base, the J end by 1 base, with 4 bases between.

This clonotype was recorded at least ten times. The CDR3 reads CSARTPELSGYTF. The CDR3 DNA sequence: TGCAGTGCTAGAACCCCGGAGCTGAGCGGCTACACCTTC. The rearrangement joins TRBV20-1 to TRBJ1-2, with D hard to call. Trimming stripped 2 bases from V and 8 bases from J, with 15 bases between. The CDR3 is made up of 13 amino acids. Germline loops: CDR1 DFQATT, CDR2 SNEGSKA (reference sequence).

This clonotype was observed at least ten times. The genes are TRBV24-1 and TRBJ1-1; maybe TRBD1 (5 bases). Trimming took 1 base from V and 8 from J, leaving 10 bases between them. The CDR3 loop spans 13 amino acids. CDR1 and CDR2 from the germline V gene are KGHDR and SFDVKD. The CDR3 loop is CATSDFGGSEAFF. In nucleotides, the CDR3 is TGTGCCACCAGTGATTTTGGGGGGTCCGAAGCTTTCTTT.

This clonotype was counted many times. The V and J genes are TRBV3-1 and TRBJ2-1; D is unresolved. CDR3 length equals 14 residues. V gave up 1 base and J gave up 9 bases, with 13 bases separating them. Looked up from germline, CDR1 is LGHDT and CDR2 is YNNKEL (reference sequence). CDR3 DNA: TGTGCCAGCAGCCAAGTCTTTCGGAATAGTGAGCAGTTCTTC. Its protein is CASSQVFRNSEQFF.

Many counts were recorded for this clonotype. J is TRBJ2-2 and V is TRBV6-5; D is undetermined. This CDR3 has 11 residues. The V end lost 8 bases, the J end lost 6 bases, and 7 bases lay between the germline ends. Germline V lookup: CDR1 MNHEY, CDR2 SVGAGI. The CDR3 sequence is CASVRAGELFF. CDR3 coding DNA: TGTGCCAGCGTAAGGGCCGGGGAGCTGTTTTTT.

The rearrangement links TRBV30 to TRBJ1-2; D remains ambiguous. The V and J ends lost 2 bases and 1 base respectively, with 14 bases between them. In germline, CDR1 is GTSNPN, CDR2 SVGIG (reference sequence). This CDR3 spans 15 amino acids. CDR3: CAWSLPKEGNYGYTF. For the CDR3, the DNA is TGTGCCTGGAGTCTCCCCAAGGAGGGTAACTATGGCTACACCTTC.

This clonotype was observed many times. The chain carries TRBV4-3 and TRBJ2-2; D gene unclear. Trimming shortened V by 1 base and J by 6 bases, and 6 bases separated the two germline ends. This CDR3 spans 13 amino acids. CDR1 and CDR2 (germline): LGHNA, YSLEER. The CDR3 sequence is CASSQGRSGELFF. The DNA for the CDR3 is TGCGCCAGCAGCCAAGGAAGGTCCGGGGAGCTGTTTTTT.

This clonotype was detected ten times or more. This chain connects TRBV6-5 to TRBJ1-1; D unclear. Trimming cost V 6 bases and J 2 bases, with 13 bases left between them. The CDR3 runs to 14 residues. CDR1 and CDR2 from the germline V gene are MNHEY and SVGAGI. The CDR3 reads CASRPHRANTEAFF. CDR3 DNA: TGTGCCAGCAGGCCGCACCGGGCTAACACTGAAGCTTTCTTT.

This clonotype was detected many times. This rearrangement joins TRBV12-3 or TRBV12-4 to TRBJ1-4; no clear D. This CDR3 has 14 amino acids. With 6 bases removed from V and 5 bases from J, the gap between germline ends came to 13 bases. The CDR3 here is CASSISLQNEKLFF. The CDR3 DNA sequence: TGTGCCAGCAGCATCAGTTTGCAGAATGAAAAACTGTTTTTT.

There are many counts of this clonotype. This rearrangement joins TRBV6-4 to TRBJ2-1; D is tentatively TRBD1 or TRBD2 (5 bases each). Trimming stripped 3 bases from V and 3 bases from J, with 15 bases between. Germline CDR1 is MRHNA and CDR2 is SNTAGT. The CDR3 sequence is 16 residues long. CDR3 sequence (DNA): TGTGCCAGCAGTGAGGGAGCCGTTGGGGGCTACAATGAGCAGTTCTTC. It yields the protein CASSEGAVGGYNEQFF.

This clonotype was observed many times. The chain is built from TRBV6-2 or TRBV6-3 and TRBJ1-5; D is perhaps TRBD1 (6 bases). The germline V gene has CDR1 MNHEY and CDR2 SVGEGT. CDR3 size: 16 residues. V lost 0 bases and J 6 bases, leaving 15 bases between the germline ends. CDR3 protein: CASSYSPGVRSQPQHF. The CDR3 bases are TGTGCCAGCAGTTACTCTCCAGGGGTCCGAAGTCAGCCCCAGCATTTT.

This clonotype was observed many times. CDR3 nucleotides: TGTGCCAGCAGCTTTCAGGGTTCACCCCTCCACTTT. This codes for CASSFQGSPLHF. The chain couples TRBV7-9 to TRBJ1-6, with a possible D match to TRBD1 (5 bases). Per the germline V gene, CDR1 is SEHNR and CDR2 is FQNEAQ (reference sequence). V was pared by 3 bases and J by 9 bases, with 6 bases between. The CDR3 is made up of 12 amino acids.

This clonotype was detected many times. The J gene is TRBJ1-3, the V gene TRBV29-1, with D hard to call. CDR1 and CDR2 from the germline V gene are SQVTM and ANQGSEA. This CDR3 is built from 15 residues. V was pared by 3 bases and J by 3 bases, with 15 bases between. The CDR3 loop is CSVEDGPIFGNTIYF. CDR3 DNA sequence: TGCAGCGTTGAGGACGGCCCAATCTTTGGAAACACCATATATTTT. The entire variable domain, with the rest obtained from reference TRBV29-1 and TRBJ1-3, is as follows: SAVISQKPSRDICQRGTSLTIQCQVDSQVTMMFWYRQQPGQSLTLIATANQGSEATYESGFVIDKFPISRPNLTFSTLTVSNMSPEDSSIYLCSVEDGPIFGNTIYFGEGSWLTVV.